This T cell receptor beta chain is from a study of blood T cell repertoires in COVID-19. This table comes from immunoSEQ multiplex PCR, and its TCRdb copy is limited to in-frame clones, with some not included. The sample consists of 150,000 to 180,000 clones, nearly 80% of them appearing once. Germline assignment: CDR1 SEHNR and CDR2 FQNEAQ (reference sequence). The V and J ends lost 3 bases and 12 bases, in that order; junction bases with no gene match: 4. The CDR3 covers 14 residues. The TCR originated in an elderly man with acute or convalescent COVID-19. The chain uses TRBV7-9 and TRBJ1-6; 11 nucleotides line up with TRBD1. Sequencing used peripheral blood. The CDR3 nucleotides read TGTGCCAGCAGCTTCCGGACAGGGGGCGAACCCCTCCACTTT. This gives the protein CASSFRTGGEPLHF.